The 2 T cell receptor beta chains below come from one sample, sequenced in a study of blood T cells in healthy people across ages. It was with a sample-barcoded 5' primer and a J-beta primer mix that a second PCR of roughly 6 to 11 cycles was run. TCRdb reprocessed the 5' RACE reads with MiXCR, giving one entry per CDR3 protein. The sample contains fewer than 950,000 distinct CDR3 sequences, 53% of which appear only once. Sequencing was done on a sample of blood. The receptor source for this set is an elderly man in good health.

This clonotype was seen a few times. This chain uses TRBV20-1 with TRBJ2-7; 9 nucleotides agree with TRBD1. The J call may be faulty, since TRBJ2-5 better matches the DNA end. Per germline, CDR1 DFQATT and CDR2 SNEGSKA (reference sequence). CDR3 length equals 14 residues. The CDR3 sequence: CSARTDRGWETQYF. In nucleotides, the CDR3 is TGCAGTGCTAGAACCGACAGGGGGTGGGAGACCCAGTACTTC.

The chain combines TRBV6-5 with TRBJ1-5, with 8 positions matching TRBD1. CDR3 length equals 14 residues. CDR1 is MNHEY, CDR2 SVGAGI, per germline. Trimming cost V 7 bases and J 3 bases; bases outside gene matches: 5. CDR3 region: CASTADRANQPQHF. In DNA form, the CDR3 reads TGTGCCAGCACCGCGGACAGGGCCAATCAGCCCCAGCATTTT.